Below, 3 T cell receptor beta chains from the same sample are listed, as sequenced in a study of cytotoxic CD8 clonotypes in ibrutinib-treated CLL. The assay was immunoSEQ multiplex PCR, and TCRdb's table has in-frame clones only and misses some. Of about 160,000 clones in the sample, more than 70% are singletons; the top ten hold approximately 3%. The material sequenced was PBMCs, taken at disease progression, from a patient treated with ibrutinib. These receptors came from a human donor with chronic lymphocytic leukemia.

The chain links TRBV27 to TRBJ1-5, with 7 bases fitting TRBD1. Germline values: CDR1 MNHEY, CDR2 SMNVEV (reference sequence). CDR3 length: 13 amino acids. Trimming at V came to 8 bases and at J to 2 bases, leaving 3 bases not matched to a gene. CDR3 loop: CASAGQGNQPQHF. The CDR3 nucleotides are TGTGCCAGCGCTGGACAGGGCAATCAGCCCCAGCATTTT.

V is TRBV14 and J is TRBJ1-2; 12 positions match TRBD1. V lost 0 bases to trimming and J lost 0 bases; unmatched junction nucleotides: 14. The length of the CDR3 is 21 residues. Germline-derived CDR1 and CDR2 are SGHDN and FVKESK. CDR3 nucleotide sequence: TGTGCCAGCAGCCAAGACTCACCACCGGGACAGGGGGCAACCACTAACTATGGCTACACCTTC. Translation gives CASSQDSPPGQGATTNYGYTF.

This rearrangement joins TRBV4-2 to TRBJ1-5, with 8 nucleotides matching TRBD1. The germline V gene has CDR1 LGHNA and CDR2 YNFKEQ. This CDR3 has 16 amino acids. V dropped 0 bases and J dropped 2; count of bases not matched to a gene: 3. The CDR3 spells CASSQEDRAGNQPQHF. CDR3 in DNA: TGTGCCAGCAGCCAAGAGGACAGGGCCGGCAATCAGCCCCAGCATTTT.